This note documents a single T cell receptor beta chain sequence. Which antigen it targets is not known. The record has no base qualities; no much larger clone is one base away. The data belong to a study of blood T cell repertoires in COVID-19 (TCRdb year 2020). About the investigation overall: Collaborator samples came from the United States, Italy and Spain and covered acute and convalescent phases of COVID-19. The repertoires were released in a freely available public database intended as a resource for research on the immune response to SARS-CoV-2. A de-identified subject ID, COVID-19 status, age in years and sex were almost always included in the sample metadata. The prospective study material was composed of cDNA or gDNA derived from T cells, B-cell-depleted T cells, or PBMCs. The samples were drawn from two sources: the first 160 participants of the ongoing ImmuneRACE study, and 1,254 subjects contributed by 6 global collaborators. Subjects who had been exposed to COVID-19, were actively infected with it, or had recovered from it provided the deeply sampled blood TCRbeta repertoires that made up the dataset. Where available, HLA class I and class II types were obtained from metadata supplied by the sample provider rather than from assay-based typing. Here is what the overall study found, with its caveats: How much clinical and demographic metadata was included differed by source and by participant, and the metadata was provided uncurated.

Sequences SGHRS (CDR1) and YFSETQ (CDR2) are obtained from the germline V gene. CDR3 length: 16 amino acids, cysteine to phenylalanine. Only the CDR3 part of the read is kept: 48 bases, read in frame from the first base. The junction shows trimming of 0 bases on V and 7 bases on J, and the gene matches do not reach 4 bases of it. Each collaborating institution followed its own protocols to collect whole blood in K2EDTA tubes. For TCRbeta analysis, collaborators shipped samples in one of three forms: frozen whole blood, isolated PBMCs, or DNA extracted from either of those sample types. TCRbeta CDR3 regions were amplified from genomic DNA by means of the immunoSEQ Assay, a bias-controlled multiplex PCR. Turning to the authors' computational methods: The number of nucleated cells in each sample was estimated by amplification of reference gene primers within the assay. Sequence reads were collapsed and filtered to measure the absolute abundance of every unique TCRbeta CDR3 rearrangement. Productive Simpson clonality was computed per sample as the square root of Simpson's diversity index over productive rearrangements. The clones in this table, taken by TCRdb from immuneACCESS, are in-frame only. Not every clone is retained; where verified, under half of the shortfall comes from an unresolved V gene, and the cause of the rest is unknown. From that table come the V and J calls and clone size; the DNA was used to work out D and trimming. For this sample there are about 210,000 clones; about three quarters appear just once. In total, the top ten clones hold 7.2% of the sample.

Sequencing was done on a sample of peripheral blood. The chain was built from TRBV5-1 and TRBJ2-3; 14 bases in the junction line up with TRBD2. The sequence came from a woman between 65 and 79 years old with acute or convalescent COVID-19. CDR3 sequence: CASSLGTSGGMHTQYF. The DNA sequence is as follows: TGCGCCAGCAGCTTGGGGACTAGCGGGGGGATGCATACGCAGTATTTT.